The sequence of this T cell receptor (beta chain) was determined in a study of shared clonotypes between healthy human individuals. This CDR3 contains 14 residues. Germline V lookup: CDR1 MNHEY, CDR2 SMNVEV (reference sequence). The V and J ends lost 0 bases and 4 bases, in that order; junction bases with no gene match: 2. The naive CD8 fraction comprised CD45RO-negative cells positively selected for CCR7 and excluded terminally differentiated effector memory CD45RA+ cells. Every donor was a Caucasian adult from Nashville, Tennessee. As regards this clone: Its specificity is not known.

Profiled with immunoSEQ multiplex PCR; TCRdb holds only in-frame clones, not every one. Seen here are about 1,800,000 clones, about 95% observed once, and the top ten hold more than 0.9%. Study outcomes and limitations: Sorted-subset sequencing was shown by rarefaction to be incomplete despite large depth.

What was sequenced was naive CD8+ T cells sorted from blood. The genes are TRBV27 and TRBJ1-1; 7 bases match TRBD1. The sequence came from a young man in good health. CDR3: CASSLSTGSTEAFF. The CDR3 DNA follows: TGTGCCAGCAGTTTATCGACAGGGTCCACTGAAGCTTTCTTT.